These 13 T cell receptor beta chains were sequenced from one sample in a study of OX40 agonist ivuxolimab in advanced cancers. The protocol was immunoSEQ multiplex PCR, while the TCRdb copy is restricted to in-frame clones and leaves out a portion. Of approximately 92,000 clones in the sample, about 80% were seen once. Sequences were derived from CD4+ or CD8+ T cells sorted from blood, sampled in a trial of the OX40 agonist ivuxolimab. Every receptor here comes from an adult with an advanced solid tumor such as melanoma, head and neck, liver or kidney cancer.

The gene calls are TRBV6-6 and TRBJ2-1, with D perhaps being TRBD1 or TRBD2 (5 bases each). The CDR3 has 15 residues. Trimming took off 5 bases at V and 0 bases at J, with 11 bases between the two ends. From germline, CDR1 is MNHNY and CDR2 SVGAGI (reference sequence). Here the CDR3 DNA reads TGTGCCAGCAGTCCCGGGGCCCGCTCCTACAATGAGCAGTTCTTC. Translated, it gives CASSPGARSYNEQFF.

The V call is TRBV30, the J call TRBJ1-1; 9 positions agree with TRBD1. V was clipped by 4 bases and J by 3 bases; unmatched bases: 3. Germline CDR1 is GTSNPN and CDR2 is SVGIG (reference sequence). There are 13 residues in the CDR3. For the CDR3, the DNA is TGTGCCTGGACGCGGGACAGGGACACTGAAGCTTTCTTT. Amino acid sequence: CAWTRDRDTEAFF.

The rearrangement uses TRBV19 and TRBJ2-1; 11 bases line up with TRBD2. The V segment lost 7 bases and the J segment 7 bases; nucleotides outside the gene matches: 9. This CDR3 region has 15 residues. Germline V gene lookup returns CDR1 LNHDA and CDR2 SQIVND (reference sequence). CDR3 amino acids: CASNLLAGALNEQFF. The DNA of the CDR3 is TGTGCCAGTAACCTACTAGCGGGAGCCCTTAATGAGCAGTTCTTC.

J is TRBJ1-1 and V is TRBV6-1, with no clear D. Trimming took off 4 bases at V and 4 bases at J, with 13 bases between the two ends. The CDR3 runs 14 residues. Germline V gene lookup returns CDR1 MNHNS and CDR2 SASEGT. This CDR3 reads CASSVSGLGTEAFF. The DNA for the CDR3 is TGTGCCAGCAGTGTATCGGGTCTCGGCACTGAAGCTTTCTTT.

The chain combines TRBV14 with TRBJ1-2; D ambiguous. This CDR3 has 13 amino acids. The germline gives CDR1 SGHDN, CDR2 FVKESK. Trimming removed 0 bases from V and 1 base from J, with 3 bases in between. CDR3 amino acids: CASSQELNYGYTF. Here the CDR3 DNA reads TGTGCCAGCAGCCAAGAGCTTAACTATGGCTACACCTTC.

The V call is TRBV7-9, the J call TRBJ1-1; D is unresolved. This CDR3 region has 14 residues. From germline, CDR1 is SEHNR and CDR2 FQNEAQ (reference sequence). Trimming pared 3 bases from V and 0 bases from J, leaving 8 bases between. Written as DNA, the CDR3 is TGTGCCAGCAGCTTCTCAGAGATGAACACTGAAGCTTTCTTT. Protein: CASSFSEMNTEAFF. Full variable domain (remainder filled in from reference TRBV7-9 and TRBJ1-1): DTGVSQNPRHKITKRGQNVTFRCDPISEHNRLYWYRQTLGQGPEFLTYFQNEAQLEKSRLLSDRFSAERPKGSFSTLEIQRTEQGDSAMYLCASSFSEMNTEAFFGQGTRLTVV.

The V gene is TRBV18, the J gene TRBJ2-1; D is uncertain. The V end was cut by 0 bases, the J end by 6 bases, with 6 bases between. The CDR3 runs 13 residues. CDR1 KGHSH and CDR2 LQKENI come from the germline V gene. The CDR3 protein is CASSPPAANEQFF. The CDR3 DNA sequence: TGTGCCAGCTCACCACCGGCAGCCAATGAGCAGTTCTTC. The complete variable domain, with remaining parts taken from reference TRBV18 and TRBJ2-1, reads NAGVMQNPRHLVRRRGQEARLRCSPMKGHSHVYWYRQLPEEGLKFMVYLQKENIIDESGMPKERFSAEFPKEGPSILRIQQVVRGDSAAYFCASSPPAANEQFFGPGTRLTVL.

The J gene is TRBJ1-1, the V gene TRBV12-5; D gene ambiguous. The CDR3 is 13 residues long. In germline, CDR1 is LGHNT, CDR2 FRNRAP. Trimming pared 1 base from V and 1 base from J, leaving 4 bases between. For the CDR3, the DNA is TGTGCTAGTGGTTTGGAACAGAACACTGAAGCTTTCTTT. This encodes CASGLEQNTEAFF. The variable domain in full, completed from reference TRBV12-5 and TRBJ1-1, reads DARVTQTPRHKVTEMGQEVTMRCQPILGHNTVFWYRQTMMQGLELLAYFRNRAPLDDSGMPKDRFSAEMPDATLATLKIQPSEPRDSAVYFCASGLEQNTEAFFGQGTRLTVV.

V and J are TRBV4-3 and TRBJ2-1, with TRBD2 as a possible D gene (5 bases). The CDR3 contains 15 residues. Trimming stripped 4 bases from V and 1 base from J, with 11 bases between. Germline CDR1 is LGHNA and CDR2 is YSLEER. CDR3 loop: CASSPSSGSYNEQFF. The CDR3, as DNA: TGCGCCAGCAGCCCGAGCTCGGGGTCCTACAATGAGCAGTTCTTC.

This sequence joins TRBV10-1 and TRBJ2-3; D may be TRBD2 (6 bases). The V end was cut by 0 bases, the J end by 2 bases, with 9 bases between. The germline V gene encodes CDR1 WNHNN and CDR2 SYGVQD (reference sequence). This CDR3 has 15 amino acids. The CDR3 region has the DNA TGCGCCAGCAGTGAGTCCGGGGGACCCACAGATACGCAGTATTTT. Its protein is CASSESGGPTDTQYF.

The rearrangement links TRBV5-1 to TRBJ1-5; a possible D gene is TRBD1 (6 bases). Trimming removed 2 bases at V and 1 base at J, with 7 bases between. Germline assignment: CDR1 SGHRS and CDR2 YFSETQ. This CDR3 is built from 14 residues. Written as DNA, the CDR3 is TGCGCCAGCAGCTTAGGGGGGAGCAATCAGCCCCAGCATTTT. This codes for CASSLGGSNQPQHF. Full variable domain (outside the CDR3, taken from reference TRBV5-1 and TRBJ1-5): KAGVTQTPRYLIKTRGQQVTLSCSPISGHRSVSWYQQTPGQGLQFLFEYFSETQRNKGNFPGRFSGRQFSNSRSEMNVSTLELGDSALYLCASSLGGSNQPQHFGDGTRLSIL.

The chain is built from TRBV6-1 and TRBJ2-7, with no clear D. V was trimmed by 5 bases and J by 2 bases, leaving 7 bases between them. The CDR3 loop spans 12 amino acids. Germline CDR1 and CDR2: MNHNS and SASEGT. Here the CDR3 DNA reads TGTGCCAGCAGTAAGAGCCCCTACGAGCAGTACTTC. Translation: CASSKSPYEQYF.

In nucleotides, the CDR3 is TGTGCCAGCAGCTTAGGCAGTAGGCAGAGAATGGCAGATACGCAGTATTTT. This translates into CASSLGSRQRMADTQYF. V usage is TRBV11-3 and J usage is TRBJ2-3; D not resolved. Between the trimmed V and J ends, which lost 1 base and 4 bases, there was a span of 18 bases. This CDR3 is built from 17 residues. Germline V gene lookup returns CDR1 SGHNT and CDR2 YENEEA. The whole variable domain, filled in from reference TRBV11-3 and TRBJ2-3, reads EAGVVQSPRYKIIEKKQPVAFWCNPISGHNTLYWYLQNLGQGPELLIRYENEEAVDDSQLPKDRFSAERLKGVDSTLKIQPAELGDSAVYLCASSLGSRQRMADTQYFGPGTRLTVL.